The subject of this entry is one T cell receptor beta chain. Trimming removed 3 bases from V and 6 bases from J; junction bases left unmatched: 10. This CDR3 has 15 amino acids. CDR1 and CDR2 from the germline V gene are MNHNS and SASEGT. This specimen comes from a study of blood T cell repertoires in COVID-19. The overall study: PBMCs, B-cell-depleted T cells, or T cells provided the cDNA or gDNA that made up the material.

The assay was immunoSEQ multiplex PCR, and TCRdb's table has in-frame clones only and misses some. The table lists about 59,000 clones, less than 85% of them singletons. The sequencing sample was made of peripheral blood. The sequence was collected from an older woman with acute or convalescent COVID-19. This sequence joins TRBV6-1 and TRBJ2-7, with 8 nucleotides matching TRBD1. The CDR3 is CASSDPSAGGREQYV. CDR3 nucleotides: TGTGCCAGCAGTGATCCCTCGGCAGGGGGCCGCGAGCAGTACGTC.